The 20 T cell receptor beta chains in this list originate from one sample, sequenced in a study of identical twins. Each CDR3 protein is one row after TCRdb ran MiXCR on the 5' RACE reads. This table has roughly 500,000 distinct CDR3 sequences, less than 25% appearing once. This sample was also put to use in a study of T cells expressing NK-cell markers.

Source material: CD4+ T cells sorted from blood. The receptor set was obtained from a woman between 18 and 30 years old in good health.

The chain links TRBV9 to TRBJ2-1; possible D gene TRBD2, 5 bases. Germline V lookup: CDR1 SGDLS, CDR2 YYNGEE. Trimming left V 0 bases short and J 9 bases short, with 10 bases between. This CDR3 is built from 13 residues. DNA for the CDR3: TGTGCCAGCAGCGTAGTGGAAGGACTTGAGCAGTTCTTC. Translation gives CASSVVEGLEQFF.

The rearrangement joins TRBV20-1 to TRBJ2-3, with unresolved D. This CDR3 spans 12 amino acids. V lost 7 bases, J lost 0 bases, and 8 bases lay in between. CDR1 and CDR2 (germline): DFQATT, SNEGSKA (reference sequence). The CDR3 coding sequence is TGCAGTGTAGGGTCCAGCACAGATACGCAGTATTTT. Its translation is CSVGSSTDTQYF.

The V gene is TRBV6-5, the J gene TRBJ1-4; D uncertain. CDR3 length: 14 amino acids. Trimming took off 2 bases at V and 7 bases at J, with 11 bases between the two ends. Germline CDR1 is MNHEY and CDR2 is SVGAGI. The CDR3 coding sequence is TGTGCCAGCAGTTACGGGGTTGGTCTTGAAAAACTGTTTTTT. It yields the protein CASSYGVGLEKLFF.

This chain joins TRBV7-9 and TRBJ2-1; 9 nucleotides match TRBD1. The trim removed 4 bases at V and 1 base at J, leaving 2 bases unmatched. This CDR3 region has 15 residues. From germline, CDR1 is SEHNR and CDR2 FQNEAQ (reference sequence). CDR3: CASSYRGRSYNEQFF. The CDR3 DNA reads as TGTGCCAGCAGCTACAGGGGGCGTTCCTACAATGAGCAGTTCTTC.

The chain has TRBV4-1 and TRBJ2-7; D is perhaps TRBD1 or TRBD2 (5 bases each). The CDR3 is 19 amino acids. Germline-derived CDR1 and CDR2 are MGHRA and YSYEKL. V shed 0 bases and J shed 3 bases, with 24 bases lying between them. The CDR3 coding sequence is TGCGCCAGCAGCCAAGATCCGGCGTCTTCCAGGGAGACCTTCTACGAGCAGTACTTC. This sequence encodes CASSQDPASSRETFYEQYF.

The rearrangement joins TRBV6-1 to TRBJ2-1, with TRBD2 matching over 9 bases. CDR1 and CDR2 from the germline V gene are MNHNS and SASEGT. The CDR3 loop spans 16 amino acids. V shed 6 bases and J 7 bases; nucleotides not matched to a gene: 13. For the CDR3, the DNA is TGTGCCAGCAGCACGCGGGCGGGAGGGCCGCAAAATGAGCAGTTCTTC. It encodes CASSTRAGGPQNEQFF.

The chain uses TRBV9 and TRBJ2-4; D remains unclear. The length of the CDR3 is 14 residues. Trimming took 0 bases from V and 3 from J, leaving 7 bases between them. CDR1 SGDLS and CDR2 YYNGEE come from the germline V gene. The CDR3 region has the DNA TGTGCCAGCAGCGTAGGGACCGACAAAAACATTCAGTACTTC. As protein: CASSVGTDKNIQYF. Full variable domain (remainder filled in from reference TRBV9 and TRBJ2-4): DSGVTQTPKHLITATGQRVTLRCSPRSGDLSVYWYQQSLDQGLQFLIQYYNGEERAKGNILERFSAQQFPDLHSELNLSSLELGDSALYFCASSVGTDKNIQYFGAGTRLSVL.

This clonotype was detected only a few times. The rearrangement links TRBV12-3 or TRBV12-4 to TRBJ1-4, with TRBD1 matching 7 bases. V shed 5 bases, J shed 1 base, and the junction held 7 bases outside the gene matches. The CDR3 has 16 residues. The CDR3, as DNA: TGTGCCAGCAGTCCCAGGGGGGGTCAAACTAATGAAAAACTGTTTTTT. This codes for CASSPRGGQTNEKLFF.

The chain employs TRBV5-1 and TRBJ2-2; a possible D gene is TRBD2 (5 bases). The CDR3 sequence is 15 residues long. The V gene lost 3 bases and the J gene lost 6 bases, with 15 bases spanning the gap. From germline, CDR1 is SGHRS and CDR2 YFSETQ. The CDR3: CASSSLNPGSGELFF. The DNA of the CDR3 is TGCGCCAGCAGCTCACTAAACCCGGGGTCCGGGGAGCTGTTTTTT.

V usage is TRBV6-2 or TRBV6-3 and J usage is TRBJ2-7; D remains ambiguous. The CDR3 runs 14 residues. Germline CDR1 is MNHEY and CDR2 is SVGEGT. V was cut by 0 bases and J by 2 bases, with 8 bases left in between. The CDR3, as DNA: TGTGCCAGCAGTTACTCGTGGGGTGCCTACGAGCAGTACTTC. Residues: CASSYSWGAYEQYF.

The J gene is TRBJ2-2, the V gene TRBV3-1; D is possibly TRBD2 (6 bases). This CDR3 has 14 residues. Trimming shortened V by 3 bases and J by 7 bases, and 12 bases separated the two germline ends. Germline CDR1 and CDR2: LGHDT and YNNKEL (reference sequence). This CDR3 reads CASSQTLGGGELFF. DNA of the CDR3: TGTGCCAGCAGCCAGACGCTGGGGGGCGGGGAGCTGTTTTTT.

This clonotype showed up many times. V is TRBV12-3 or TRBV12-4 and J is TRBJ1-5; D ambiguous. The CDR3 has 15 residues. V lost 4 bases, J lost 3 bases, and 13 bases lay in between. CDR3 nucleotide sequence: TGTGCCAGCAGTTATGAGGGAGGATTCAATCAGCCCCAGCATTTT. Its protein is CASSYEGGFNQPQHF.

V and J are TRBV6-1 and TRBJ2-3; possibly TRBD1 for D (5 bases). CDR1 and CDR2 from the germline V gene are MNHNS and SASEGT. V was cut by 4 bases and J by 0 bases, with 11 bases left in between. CDR3 length: 15 amino acids. This CDR3 reads CASSARAGSTDTQYF. Written as DNA, the CDR3 is TGTGCCAGCAGTGCTCGGGCAGGGAGCACAGATACGCAGTATTTT.

The chain carries TRBV6-5 and TRBJ1-1; no reliable D call. CDR1 is MNHEY and CDR2 is SVGAGI in the germline V gene. This CDR3 spans 12 amino acids. Trimming cost V 8 bases and J 5 bases, with 12 bases left between them. The CDR3 DNA reads TGTGCCAGCTGTAAGCCGGGAACTGAAGCTTTCTTT. Amino acids: CASCKPGTEAFF.

The V call is TRBV12-3 or TRBV12-4, the J call TRBJ2-7; TRBD1 agrees at 9 bases. There are 16 residues in the CDR3. V shed 3 bases and J 0 bases; nucleotides not matched to a gene: 6. The CDR3 coding sequence is TGTGCCAGCAGTTTTCTTTCGGGACAGGGCTCCTACGAGCAGTACTTC. This gives the protein CASSFLSGQGSYEQYF.

This clonotype was counted at least ten times. This sequence joins TRBV20-1 and TRBJ2-3, with 9 bases fitting TRBD2. The CDR3 is 15 residues long. Per the germline V gene, CDR1 is DFQATT and CDR2 is SNEGSKA (reference sequence). V was pared by 5 bases and J by 4 bases, with 10 bases of the junction left unmatched. CDR3 region: CSAPNRRGGADTQYF. CDR3 nucleotide sequence: TGCAGTGCTCCCAATCGGCGGGGGGGGGCAGATACGCAGTATTTT.

The chain recombines TRBV5-8 with TRBJ2-7; 11 bases map to TRBD2. Germline assignment: CDR1 SGHTS and CDR2 YDEGEE. This CDR3 has 17 amino acids. V lost 1 base and J lost 7; bases outside the gene matches: 13. DNA of the CDR3: TGTGCCAGCAGCTTGACCGTTAGCGGGAGGGCCGTGAGGGAGCAGTACTTC. Amino acid sequence: CASSLTVSGRAVREQYF.

This clonotype was picked up a small number of times. This rearrangement joins TRBV5-1 to TRBJ2-5; D possibly uses TRBD1 or TRBD2 (5 bases each). The germline gives CDR1 SGHRS, CDR2 YFSETQ. The CDR3 extends over 13 amino acids. Trimming cost V 2 bases and J 5 bases, with 10 bases left between them. CDR3 coding DNA: TGCGCCAGCAGCTTTGAGGGGTTGGAGACCCAGTACTTC. Encoded protein: CASSFEGLETQYF.

The V and J genes are TRBV29-1 and TRBJ2-1; D is uncertain. CDR3 length: 13 amino acids. Germline loops: CDR1 SQVTM, CDR2 ANQGSEA. Trimming took 6 bases from V and 8 from J, leaving 17 bases between them. CDR3 amino acids: CSVDRAPMDEQFF. CDR3 nucleotide sequence: TGCAGCGTAGACCGGGCCCCCATGGATGAGCAGTTCTTC.

The chain employs TRBV20-1 and TRBJ2-7, with D perhaps given as TRBD1 or TRBD2 (5 bases each). Germline V gives CDR1 DFQATT, CDR2 SNEGSKA (reference sequence). V dropped 1 base and J dropped 1 base, with 8 bases sitting between them. This CDR3 region has 13 residues. CDR3 residues: CSARVGESYEQYF. Written as DNA, the CDR3 is TGCAGTGCTAGAGTGGGGGAGTCCTACGAGCAGTACTTC.